This record looks at one T cell receptor beta chain sequence and its context. Its antigen is not identified. CDR1 and CDR2 (germline): MNHEY, SMNVEV (reference sequence). This CDR3 contains 17 residues. J was trimmed by 2 bases and V by 4 bases; bases with no gene match: 11. Only in-frame clones appear in the TCRdb table, and some are missing; sequencing was by immunoSEQ multiplex PCR. Here the sample spans roughly 2 million clones, 90% to 96% being singletons. The data were obtained in a study of shared clonotypes between healthy human individuals. Broader study findings: As a rule, naive subsets had a larger estimated richness than memory subsets. The study sampled only blood, and tissue repertoires likely differ.

Sequencing used naive CD4+ T cells sorted from blood. Sample subset: CD45RA+ positively selected. The TCR comes from a man younger than 30 in good health. The chain links TRBV27 to TRBJ2-3; 8 bases align to TRBD2. The CDR3 here is CASSSLIAGSFTDTQYF. For the CDR3, the DNA is TGTGCCAGCAGTTCTCTCATAGCGGGATCCTTCACAGATACGCAGTATTTT.